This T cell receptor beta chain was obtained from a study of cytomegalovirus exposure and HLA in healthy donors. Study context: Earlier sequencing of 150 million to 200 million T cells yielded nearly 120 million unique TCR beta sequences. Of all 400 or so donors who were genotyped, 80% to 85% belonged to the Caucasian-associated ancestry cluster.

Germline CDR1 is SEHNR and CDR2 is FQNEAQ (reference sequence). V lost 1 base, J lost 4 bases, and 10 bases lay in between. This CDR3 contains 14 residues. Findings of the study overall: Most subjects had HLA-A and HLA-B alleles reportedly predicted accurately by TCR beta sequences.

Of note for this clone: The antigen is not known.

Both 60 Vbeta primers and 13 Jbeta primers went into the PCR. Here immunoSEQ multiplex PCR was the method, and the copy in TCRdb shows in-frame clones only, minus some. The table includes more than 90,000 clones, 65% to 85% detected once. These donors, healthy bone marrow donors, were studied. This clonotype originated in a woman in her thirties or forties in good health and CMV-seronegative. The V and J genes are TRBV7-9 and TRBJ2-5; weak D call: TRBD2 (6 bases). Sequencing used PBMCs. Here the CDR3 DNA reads TGTGCCAGCAGCTTAGGGAGGGTAGGAGAGACCCAGTACTTC. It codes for CASSLGRVGETQYF.